This T cell receptor beta chain was identified in a study of beta chain features in type 1 diabetes. Findings and caveats of the study: Any role of HLA type in TCRB rearrangement remained unresolved here. In every one of the four CD4+ subsets, TCRB CDR3s were moderately but significantly shorter in Type 1 diabetes patients.

On average, the one heparinised blood draw given by each donor was roughly 100 mL. Sorting that relied on CD45RO/CCR7/CD25/CD127/CD95/CD27 yielded CD4+ naive, central memory, regulatory and stem cell-like memory cells. Points on this clone: Its cognate antigen is unknown.

The authors reverse transcribed all of the isolated RNA, so sequencing captured expressed TCRB transcripts. Naive, central memory and regulatory T cell samples came to a mean of approximately 4 million reads. Produced via immunoSEQ multiplex PCR; TCRdb's table is partial and in-frame only. The sample contains 500,000 to 800,000 clones, 9.5% to 15% of which appear only once. The origin of this receptor is a man younger than 45 with type 1 diabetes. Sequencing was performed on naive CD4+ T cells from blood.

The DNA of the CDR3 is TGCAGCGTTGACGTTAGACAGAGGGAGACCCAGTACTTC. This codes for CSVDVRQRETQYF. V and J are TRBV29-1 and TRBJ2-5, with D maybe TRBD1 (5 bases). Germline lookup yields CDR1 SQVTM and CDR2 ANQGSEA. Deletions cut 3 bases from V and 5 bases from J, with 13 bases between. The CDR3 has 13 residues. The full variable domain, completed using reference TRBV29-1 and TRBJ2-5, is SAVISQKPSRDICQRGTSLTIQCQVDSQVTMMFWYRQQPGQSLTLIATANQGSEATYESGFVIDKFPISRPNLTFSTLTVSNMSPEDSSIYLCSVDVRQRETQYFGPGTRLLVL.